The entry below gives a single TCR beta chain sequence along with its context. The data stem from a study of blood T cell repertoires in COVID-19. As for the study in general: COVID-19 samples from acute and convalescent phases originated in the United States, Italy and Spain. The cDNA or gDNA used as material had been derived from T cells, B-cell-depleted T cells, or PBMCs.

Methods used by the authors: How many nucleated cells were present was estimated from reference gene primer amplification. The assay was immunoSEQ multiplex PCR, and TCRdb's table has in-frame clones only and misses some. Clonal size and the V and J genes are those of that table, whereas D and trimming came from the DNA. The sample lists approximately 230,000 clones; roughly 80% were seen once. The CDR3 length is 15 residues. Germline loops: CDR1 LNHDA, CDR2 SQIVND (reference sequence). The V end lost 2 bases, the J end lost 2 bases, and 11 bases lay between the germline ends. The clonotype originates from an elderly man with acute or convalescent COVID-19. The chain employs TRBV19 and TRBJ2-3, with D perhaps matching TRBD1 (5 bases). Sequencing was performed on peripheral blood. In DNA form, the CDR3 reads TGTGCCAGTAGTATATCAGGACACTACACAGATACGCAGTATTTT. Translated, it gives CASSISGHYTDTQYF.